These 28 T cell receptor beta chains came from one sample sequenced in a study of liver allograft versus peripheral blood T cells. Study at large: The authors compared T cell receptor repertoires in transplanted livers with those in the peripheral blood of recipients.

TCRdb reprocessed the reads with MiXCR, giving one entry per CDR3 protein. The profile covers 14,000 or so distinct CDR3 sequences, with 20% to 25% appearing a single time and under 6.5% taken by the ten largest. These TCRs come from a human patient who had a liver transplant. Some of the T cells might come from the graft donor.

This clonotype appeared many times. The rearrangement links TRBV19 to TRBJ1-5; unclear D gene. The CDR3 sequence is 12 residues long. Trimming shortened V by 7 bases and J by 3 bases, and 7 bases separated the two germline ends. Germline V lookup: CDR1 LNHDA, CDR2 SQIVND (reference sequence). For the CDR3, the DNA is TGTGCCAGTAATCAACTCAATCAGCCCCAGCATTTT. It codes for CASNQLNQPQHF.

The chain uses TRBV27 and TRBJ1-5; D may be TRBD1 (5 bases). CDR3 size: 14 residues. V shed 4 bases and J shed 0 bases, with 7 bases lying between them. CDR1 is MNHEY and CDR2 is SMNVEV in the germline V gene (reference sequence). The CDR3: CASSSGLSNQPQHF. The DNA for the CDR3 is TGTGCCAGCAGTTCGGGACTTAGCAATCAGCCCCAGCATTTT.

The chain joins TRBV27 to TRBJ2-5, with 7 nucleotides matching TRBD2. Germline V gene data show CDR1 as MNHEY and CDR2 as SMNVEV (reference sequence). The ends lost 2 bases at V and 4 bases at J; junction bases unmatched: 4. The length of the CDR3 is 14 residues. CDR3 bases: TGTGCCAGCAGTTTAAGACTAGCTGGAGAGACCCAGTACTTC. This sequence encodes CASSLRLAGETQYF.

Relative to its sample, this clonotype is medium-sized. The chain carries TRBV7-9 and TRBJ1-4; D gene unclear. V lost 7 bases to trimming and J lost 5 bases, with 11 bases between them. There are 13 residues in the CDR3. CDR1 is SEHNR and CDR2 is FQNEAQ in the germline V gene (reference sequence). CDR3 sequence (DNA): TGTGCCAGCATCTCACCGGGGAATGAAAAACTGTTTTTT. It encodes CASISPGNEKLFF. Full variable domain (rest looked up from reference TRBV7-9 and TRBJ1-4): DTGVSQNPRHKITKRGQNVTFRCDPISEHNRLYWYRQTLGQGPEFLTYFQNEAQLEKSRLLSDRFSAERPKGSFSTLEIQRTEQGDSAMYLCASISPGNEKLFFGSGTQLSVL.

This clonotype is a singleton in its sample. The chain carries TRBV12-3 or TRBV12-4 and TRBJ1-5; weak D call: TRBD1 (5 bases). V lost 5 bases and J lost 7, with 15 bases in between. CDR3 length equals 14 residues. CDR3 nucleotide sequence: TGTGCCAGCAGTCTTCAGGGTCCAAGGCAGCCCCAGCATTTT. Amino acids: CASSLQGPRQPQHF.

By sample fraction, this clonotype is medium-sized. The chain recombines TRBV13 with TRBJ1-2; D not resolved. V was cut by 1 base and J by 2 bases, with 11 bases left in between. The CDR3 runs to 15 residues. Germline CDR1 is PRHDT and CDR2 is FYEKMQ (reference sequence). The CDR3 DNA is TGTGCCAGCAGCTTAGCCCGAATGGGGAACTATGGCTACACCTTC. It is translated as CASSLARMGNYGYTF. The full variable domain, rest sourced from reference TRBV13 and TRBJ1-2, is AAGVIQSPRHLIKEKRETATLKCYPIPRHDTVYWYQQGPGQDPQFLISFYEKMQSDKGSIPDRFSAQQFSDYHSELNMSSLELGDSALYFCASSLARMGNYGYTFGSGTRLTVV.

Ten or more counts support this clonotype. The chain is built from TRBV6-1 and TRBJ1-5; TRBD1 might be the D (6 bases). Looked up from germline, CDR1 is MNHNS and CDR2 is SASEGT. The CDR3 extends over 15 amino acids. The V gene lost 3 bases and the J gene lost 6 bases, with 15 bases spanning the gap. CDR3 residues: CASSEGGGASQPQHF. In nucleotides, the CDR3 is TGTGCCAGCAGTGAGGGGGGGGGGGCTAGTCAGCCCCAGCATTTT.

The rearrangement links TRBV6-1 to TRBJ2-1, with a weak D call TRBD1 (5 bases). The length of the CDR3 is 14 residues. Germline CDR1 and CDR2: MNHNS and SASEGT. Trimming left V 6 bases short and J 4 bases short, with 13 bases between. CDR3 nucleotide sequence: TGTGCCAGCAGGATAAAGACAGATTACAATGAGCAGTTCTTC. This gives the protein CASRIKTDYNEQFF.

The V call is TRBV6-5, the J call TRBJ2-5; TRBD2 is a possible D gene (5 bases). The V end was cut by 5 bases, the J end by 1 base, with 8 bases between. The CDR3 runs to 13 residues. Germline values: CDR1 MNHEY, CDR2 SVGAGI. The CDR3 nucleotides are TGTGCCAGCAGTCCGAGGGCCCAAGAGACCCAGTACTTC. It codes for CASSPRAQETQYF.

The chain employs TRBV5-4 and TRBJ1-2; D unresolved. The CDR3 covers 16 residues. Germline V CDR1 and CDR2: SGHNT, YYREEE (reference sequence). V shed 0 bases and J shed 0 bases, with 12 bases lying between them. CDR3 sequence reads: CASSLELRRANYGYTF. As DNA, the CDR3 is TGTGCCAGCAGCTTGGAATTGAGAAGAGCTAACTATGGCTACACCTTC.

This clonotype appeared a few times. The chain uses TRBV18 and TRBJ2-1, with a tentative D call TRBD1 (8 bases). There are 15 residues in the CDR3. The germline CDR1 and CDR2 sequences are KGHSH and LQKENI. With 3 bases removed from V and 8 bases from J, the gap between germline ends came to 17 bases. CDR3 in DNA: TGTGCCAGCTCACCGAGGAACAGGGGGGGAGATGAGCAGTTCTTC. Translated: CASSPRNRGGDEQFF.

V usage is TRBV12-3 or TRBV12-4 and J usage is TRBJ2-7, with D possibly called TRBD1 or TRBD2 (5 bases each). Deletions cut 5 bases from V and 4 bases from J, with 12 bases between. The length of the CDR3 is 13 residues. The CDR3, as DNA: TGTGCCAGCAGTGGGACGGGGCTATACGAGCAGTACTTC. Translation: CASSGTGLYEQYF.

By its share, this clonotype is medium-sized. J is TRBJ1-1 and V is TRBV6-5; D uncertain. The CDR3 is 13 residues long. The V end was cut by 0 bases, the J end by 10 bases, with 12 bases between. Germline V gene sequence: CDR1 MNHEY, CDR2 SVGAGI. CDR3 sequence reads: CASSYSKGQTAFF. The CDR3 DNA follows: TGTGCCAGCAGTTACTCGAAAGGCCAGACAGCTTTCTTT.

The chain employs TRBV9 and TRBJ1-4; possible D gene TRBD1, 5 bases. The germline V gene encodes CDR1 SGDLS and CDR2 YYNGEE. Trimming stripped 5 bases from V and 7 bases from J, with 18 bases between. The CDR3 length is 15 residues. CDR3 amino acids: CASSFSGTGLEKLFF. The CDR3 DNA sequence: TGTGCCAGCAGTTTTTCAGGGACGGGTCTTGAAAAACTGTTTTTT.

By frequency in the sample, this clonotype is medium-sized (0.01 to 0.1%). V usage is TRBV19 and J usage is TRBJ1-2, with D perhaps TRBD1 (5 bases). V was clipped by 6 bases and J by 4 bases, with 12 bases between them. Germline V CDR1 and CDR2: LNHDA, SQIVND (reference sequence). The CDR3 has 13 amino acids. The CDR3 protein is CASRGGAGYGYTF. The CDR3 nucleotides are TGTGCCAGTAGAGGAGGGGCCGGCTATGGCTACACCTTC.

This clonotype was recorded many times. This CDR3 is CASSPSDIGQLHGYTF. CDR3 nucleotide sequence: TGTGCCAGCAGTCCTTCTGACATTGGACAGCTGCATGGCTACACCTTC. V and J are TRBV6-5 and TRBJ1-2; weak D call: TRBD1 (6 bases). There are 16 residues in the CDR3. Per germline, CDR1 MNHEY and CDR2 SVGAGI. V lost 5 bases and J 6 bases, leaving 22 bases between the germline ends.

This clonotype is labeled medium-sized. The V gene is TRBV6-2 or TRBV6-3, the J gene TRBJ1-1; 9 bases align to TRBD1. This CDR3 spans 12 amino acids. Germline V lookup: CDR1 MNHEY, CDR2 SVGEGT. V lost 6 bases to trimming and J lost 10 bases; unmatched junction nucleotides: 6. CDR3 sequence (DNA): TGTGCCAGCAGCCCTCGACAGGGGGGAGCTTTCTTT. It encodes CASSPRQGGAFF.

CDR3: CASRSGLAGSNEQFF. The CDR3, as DNA: TGTGCCAGTAGATCGGGACTAGCGGGAAGCAATGAGCAGTTCTTC. The genes are TRBV19 and TRBJ2-1; 13 bases are a match to TRBD2. There are 15 residues in the CDR3. V dropped 6 bases and J dropped 6; count of bases not matched to a gene: 5. Germline V gives CDR1 LNHDA, CDR2 SQIVND (reference sequence).

By share, this clonotype counts as medium-sized. This chain connects TRBV6-2 or TRBV6-3 to TRBJ1-1; no clear D. CDR1 and CDR2 from the germline V gene are MNHEY and SVGEGT. The CDR3 contains 12 residues. Trimming took 6 bases from V and 0 from J, leaving 5 bases between them. The CDR3 is CASSEMNTEAFF. The CDR3, as DNA: TGTGCCAGCAGCGAAATGAACACTGAAGCTTTCTTT.

In its sample, this clonotype ranks as medium-sized. V gene TRBV18 combines with J gene TRBJ1-3; tentative D call: TRBD1 (5 bases). The CDR3 sequence is 16 residues long. Per the germline V gene, CDR1 is KGHSH and CDR2 is LQKENI. With 2 bases removed from V and 2 bases from J, the gap between germline ends came to 13 bases. The CDR3, as DNA: TGTGCCAGCTCACCATCCCCCCAAGGGGCTGGAAACACCATATATTTT. Protein: CASSPSPQGAGNTIYF.

This clonotype has more than one count but fewer than ten. This chain joins TRBV30 and TRBJ1-5; 9 bases are shared with TRBD1. CDR1 and CDR2 from the germline V gene are GTSNPN and SVGIG (reference sequence). The CDR3 has 16 amino acids. With V trimmed by 2 bases and J by 7 bases, 12 bases remained unmatched. The CDR3 reads CAWSRTGQGRRQPQHF. The DNA for the CDR3 is TGTGCCTGGAGTCGCACGGGACAGGGTAGGAGACAGCCCCAGCATTTT.

This clonotype was observed a handful of times. J is TRBJ1-6 and V is TRBV5-6; 7 nucleotides align to TRBD1. With 1 base clipped from V and 9 bases from J, the junction kept 7 bases outside the gene matches. This CDR3 has 15 amino acids. Germline V gene lookup returns CDR1 SGHDT and CDR2 YYEEEE. The CDR3, as DNA: TGTGCCAGCAGCTTGTGGGACAGAACGGGTTCACCCCTCCACTTT. It translates to CASSLWDRTGSPLHF.

By sample share, this clonotype is medium-sized. This rearrangement joins TRBV18 to TRBJ1-2; D is unresolved. V was clipped by 3 bases and J by 3 bases, with 17 bases between them. This CDR3 has 16 residues. Germline V CDR1 and CDR2: KGHSH, LQKENI. This CDR3 reads CASSPPGRIKDYGYTF. Here the CDR3 DNA reads TGTGCCAGCTCACCCCCGGGCCGGATTAAAGACTATGGCTACACCTTC.

By frequency in the sample, this clonotype is medium-sized. The chain joins TRBV18 to TRBJ1-1; D might be TRBD1 (5 bases). The CDR3 consists of 16 residues. V was pared by 3 bases and J by 1 base, with 15 bases between. The germline gives CDR1 KGHSH, CDR2 LQKENI. CDR3 in amino acids: CASSPPGRVSNTEAFF. DNA of the CDR3: TGTGCCAGCTCACCTCCAGGGAGGGTGTCGAACACTGAAGCTTTCTTT.

This clonotype occurred a few times. The chain couples TRBV30 to TRBJ2-3; 7 bases align to TRBD2. V lost 5 bases, J lost 0 bases, and 5 bases stayed unmatched. CDR1 and CDR2 from the germline V gene are GTSNPN and SVGIG (reference sequence). This CDR3 comprises 14 residues. The CDR3, as DNA: TGTGCCTGGTCGGACGGGAGGAGCACAGATACGCAGTATTTT. Translating it yields CAWSDGRSTDTQYF.

The V gene is TRBV11-2, the J gene TRBJ1-1, with D uncertain. CDR1 is SGHAT and CDR2 is FQNNGV in the germline V gene. The V end was cut by 0 bases, the J end by 5 bases, with 13 bases between. This CDR3 spans 15 amino acids. This chain's CDR3 is CASSLDPGVRTEAFF. The CDR3 DNA reads as TGTGCCAGCAGCTTAGATCCCGGAGTAAGGACTGAAGCTTTCTTT.

The genes are TRBV19 and TRBJ1-5; 8 bases map to TRBD1. The V segment lost 6 bases and the J segment 1 base; nucleotides outside the gene matches: 2. CDR3 length equals 14 residues. The germline V gene encodes CDR1 LNHDA and CDR2 SQIVND (reference sequence). CDR3 region: CASRGDRSNQPQHF. The CDR3 bases are TGTGCCAGTAGAGGGGACAGGAGCAATCAGCCCCAGCATTTT.

In this sample, this clonotype turned up a few times. The V and J genes are TRBV20-1 and TRBJ1-4, with a tentative D call TRBD1 (5 bases). CDR3 length: 12 residues. With 1 base removed from V and 8 bases from J, the gap between germline ends came to 8 bases. The germline CDR1 and CDR2 sequences are DFQATT and SNEGSKA (reference sequence). In nucleotides, the CDR3 is TGCAGTGCTAGAGGACAGTGGGAAAAACTGTTTTTT. It codes for CSARGQWEKLFF.